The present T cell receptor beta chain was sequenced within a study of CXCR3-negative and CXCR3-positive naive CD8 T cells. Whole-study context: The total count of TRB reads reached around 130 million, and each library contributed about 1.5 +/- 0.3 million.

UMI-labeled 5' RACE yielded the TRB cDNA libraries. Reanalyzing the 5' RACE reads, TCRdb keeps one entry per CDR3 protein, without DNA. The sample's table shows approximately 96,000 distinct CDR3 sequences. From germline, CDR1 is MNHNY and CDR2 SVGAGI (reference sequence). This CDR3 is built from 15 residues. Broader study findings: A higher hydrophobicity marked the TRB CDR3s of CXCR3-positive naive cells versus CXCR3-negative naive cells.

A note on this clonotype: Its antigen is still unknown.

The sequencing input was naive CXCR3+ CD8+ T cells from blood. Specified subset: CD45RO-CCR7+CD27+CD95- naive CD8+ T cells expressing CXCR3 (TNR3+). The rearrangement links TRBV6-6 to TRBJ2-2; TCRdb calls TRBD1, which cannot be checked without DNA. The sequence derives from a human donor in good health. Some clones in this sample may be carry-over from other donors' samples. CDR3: CASSPRGPDTGELFF.